These 21 T cell receptor beta chains were all obtained from the same sample, sequenced in a study of blood T cell repertoires in COVID-19. The repertoire was sequenced with immunoSEQ multiplex PCR; TCRdb's copy has only in-frame clones and lacks some. This sample carries 150,000 to 180,000 clones, around 80% of them seen once, and the ten largest clones take roughly 0.58%. The source material was peripheral blood. All receptors come from a man in his sixties with acute or convalescent COVID-19.

This clone showed up just once. The chain uses TRBV5-5 and TRBJ1-2; the D gene is possibly TRBD1 (5 bases). The V gene lost 10 bases and the J gene lost 7 bases, with 20 bases spanning the gap. CDR1 SGHKS and CDR2 YYEKEE come from the germline V gene (reference sequence). There are 13 residues in the CDR3. CDR3 bases: TGTGCCTCGGCTTGGGTAGGGGTGCCTGGCTACACCTTC. Translating it yields CASAWVGVPGYTF.

The genes are TRBV18 and TRBJ1-6, with unresolved D. Trimming cost V 5 bases and J 8 bases, with 16 bases left between them. The CDR3 covers 15 residues. The germline V gene has CDR1 KGHSH and CDR2 LQKENI. The CDR3 bases are TGTGCCAGCTCAGCAACCGGAGCTAATGATTCACCCCTCCACTTT. Protein product: CASSATGANDSPLHF.

The chain employs TRBV6-2 or TRBV6-3 and TRBJ1-5; tentatively, D is TRBD1 (6 bases). V lost 2 bases to trimming and J lost 7 bases, with 15 bases between them. The CDR3 covers 15 residues. Germline CDR1 MNHEY, CDR2 SVGEGT. CDR3 amino acids: CASSYVQGGRQPQHF. The CDR3 nucleotides are TGTGCCAGCAGTTACGTACAGGGTGGAAGGCAGCCCCAGCATTTT.

The gene calls are TRBV28 and TRBJ2-1; 11 positions agree with TRBD2. Trimming at V came to 10 bases and at J to 6 bases, leaving 8 bases not matched to a gene. CDR3 length: 14 amino acids. Germline V gene lookup returns CDR1 MDHEN and CDR2 SYDVKM. This CDR3 is CAIRGTSGSNEQFF. DNA of the CDR3: TGTGCCATCCGCGGGACTAGCGGTTCCAATGAGCAGTTCTTC.

The rearrangement links TRBV11-2 to TRBJ2-6, with D perhaps TRBD2 (6 bases). V was trimmed by 2 bases and J by 1 base, leaving 12 bases between them. This CDR3 is 17 amino acids long. CDR1 is SGHAT, CDR2 FQNNGV, per germline. The CDR3 region is CASSLSRGRSGANVLTF. In nucleotides, the CDR3 is TGTGCCAGCAGCTTATCGCGGGGAAGGTCTGGGGCCAACGTCCTGACTTTC. Based on the CDR3 plus reference TRBV11-2 and TRBJ2-6, the full variable domain is EAGVAQSPRYKIIEKRQSVAFWCNPISGHATLYWYQQILGQGPKLLIQFQNNGVVDDSQLPKDRFSAERLKGVDSTLKIQPAKLEDSAVYLCASSLSRGRSGANVLTFGAGSRLTVL.

CDR3 protein: CASSAGQGAHQPQHF. The CDR3 coding sequence is TGTGCCAGCAGCGCCGGGCAGGGGGCCCATCAGCCCCAGCATTTT. The V call is TRBV28, the J call TRBJ1-5, with TRBD1 matching 8 bases. The CDR3 runs 15 residues. CDR1 and CDR2 from the germline V gene are MDHEN and SYDVKM. The V and J ends lost 6 bases and 5 bases, in that order; junction bases with no gene match: 9. Supplemented by reference TRBV28 and TRBJ1-5, the full variable domain reads DVKVTQSSRYLVKRTGEKVFLECVQDMDHENMFWYRQDPGLGLRLIYFSYDVKMKEKGDIPEGYSVSREKKERFSLILESASTNQTSMYLCASSAGQGAHQPQHFGDGTRLSIL.

DNA of the CDR3: TGTGCCAGCAGTCAACCGGGACAGGGGCAGGGGGAGCAGTACTTC. It yields the protein CASSQPGQGQGEQYF. This chain connects TRBV6-1 to TRBJ2-7, with 10 bases lining up with TRBD1. V lost 5 bases and J lost 7; bases outside the gene matches: 11. Germline-derived CDR1 and CDR2 are MNHNS and SASEGT. The CDR3 runs to 15 residues.

CDR3 bases: TGTGCCAGCAGCGCCAAGGGGGGGTTTAATGAAAAACTGTTTTTT. Amino acids: CASSAKGGFNEKLFF. The gene calls are TRBV5-4 and TRBJ1-4; maybe TRBD1 (6 bases). V was pared by 4 bases and J by 4 bases, with 14 bases between. CDR3 size: 15 residues. CDR1 is SGHNT, CDR2 YYREEE, per germline (reference sequence).

This sequence joins TRBV4-2 and TRBJ2-3; TRBD2 agrees at 8 bases. In germline, CDR1 is LGHNA, CDR2 YNFKEQ. There are 17 residues in the CDR3. The V segment lost 0 bases and the J segment 2 bases; nucleotides outside the gene matches: 7. The CDR3 DNA reads as TGTGCCAGCAGCCAAGACGGAACTAGCGGTATCACAGATACGCAGTATTTT. Translating it yields CASSQDGTSGITDTQYF.

This clone was detected only a few times. V is TRBV2 and J is TRBJ1-5; 7 bases are shared with TRBD1. The CDR3 runs to 14 residues. CDR1 SNHLY and CDR2 FYNNEI come from the germline V gene. V dropped 6 bases and J dropped 3; count of bases not matched to a gene: 5. CDR3 sequence reads: CASRQGPSNQPQHF. CDR3 DNA: TGTGCCAGCAGACAGGGGCCCTCCAATCAGCCCCAGCATTTT.

The gene calls are TRBV5-1 and TRBJ2-3; 10 bases match TRBD2. CDR3 length: 16 amino acids. V lost 0 bases to trimming and J lost 4 bases; unmatched junction nucleotides: 5. Germline loops: CDR1 SGHRS, CDR2 YFSETQ. CDR3: CASSLASGGASDTQYF. CDR3 nucleotides: TGCGCCAGCAGCTTGGCGAGCGGGGGGGCCTCAGATACGCAGTATTTT.

The chain couples TRBV5-4 to TRBJ2-7; TRBD1 matches at 9 bases. From germline, CDR1 is SGHNT and CDR2 YYREEE (reference sequence). CDR3 length equals 15 residues. Trimming at V came to 2 bases and at J to 3 bases, leaving 6 bases not matched to a gene. CDR3 DNA: TGTGCCAGCAGCTTCCCGGGACAGGGAAGCTACGAGCAGTACTTC. It translates to CASSFPGQGSYEQYF.

Only one count was recorded for this clone. The CDR3: CASSLSGGGRNEQFF. The CDR3 DNA sequence: TGTGCCAGCAGCCTTAGCGGGGGGGGACGGAATGAGCAGTTCTTC. This rearrangement joins TRBV27 to TRBJ2-1; 11 nucleotides match TRBD2. The V and J ends lost 6 bases and 7 bases, in that order; junction bases with no gene match: 8. Germline CDR1 is MNHEY and CDR2 is SMNVEV (reference sequence). The CDR3 loop spans 15 amino acids.

As concerns this clone: This sample also contains other DNA sequences that code for the same CDR3. The V gene is TRBV9, the J gene TRBJ2-5, with a tentative D call TRBD2 (6 bases). CDR3 size: 13 residues. From germline, CDR1 is SGDLS and CDR2 YYNGEE. Trimming cost V 0 bases and J 5 bases, with 8 bases left between them. The CDR3 sequence is CASSVEGRETQYF. Written as DNA, the CDR3 is TGTGCCAGCAGCGTAGAAGGGAGGGAGACCCAGTACTTC.

This clone was recorded a few times. The J gene is TRBJ2-7, the V gene TRBV9; D is ambiguous. The V end was cut by 2 bases, the J end by 1 base, with 7 bases between. Germline lookup yields CDR1 SGDLS and CDR2 YYNGEE. This CDR3 spans 13 amino acids. The CDR3 DNA reads as TGTGCCAGCAGCGTGCGGCCTTCCTACGAGCAGTACTTC. Translated: CASSVRPSYEQYF.

This clone was picked up a small number of times. The V gene is TRBV12-3 or TRBV12-4, the J gene TRBJ1-1; TRBD1 agrees at 7 bases. The trim removed 3 bases at V and 4 bases at J, leaving 2 bases unmatched. CDR3 length: 13 residues. CDR3 sequence: CASSFDRATEAFF. The CDR3 DNA reads as TGTGCCAGCAGTTTCGACAGGGCCACTGAAGCTTTCTTT.

CDR3 bases: TGTGCCAGCGGTTCCATCCAGTACAGGGGGGCACTCCAAGAGACCCAGTACTTC. This gives the protein CASGSIQYRGALQETQYF. The rearrangement uses TRBV11-2 and TRBJ2-5; 8 positions agree with TRBD1. Germline V lookup: CDR1 SGHAT, CDR2 FQNNGV. The CDR3 is 18 amino acids. The ends lost 8 bases at V and 1 base at J; junction bases unmatched: 18.

The chain has TRBV7-2 and TRBJ1-2; D remains ambiguous. The germline V gene encodes CDR1 SGHTA and CDR2 FQGNSA. This CDR3 spans 16 amino acids. The V end was cut by 1 base, the J end by 6 bases, with 18 bases between. This CDR3 reads CASSLESYAGVHGYTF. For the CDR3, the DNA is TGTGCCAGCAGCTTAGAGAGTTATGCGGGAGTCCATGGCTACACCTTC.

The V call is TRBV4-3, the J call TRBJ1-5; weak D call: TRBD1 (6 bases). Germline values: CDR1 LGHNA, CDR2 YSLEER. The CDR3 runs 14 residues. Trimming left V 5 bases short and J 4 bases short, with 12 bases between. CDR3: CASSTDRTNQPQHF. The DNA of the CDR3 is TGCGCCAGCAGCACGGACAGAACGAATCAGCCCCAGCATTTT.

The chain combines TRBV19 with TRBJ1-2; 10 bases are a match to TRBD1. The CDR3 sequence is 14 residues long. Germline CDR1 and CDR2: LNHDA and SQIVND (reference sequence). The trim removed 5 bases at V and 7 bases at J, leaving 7 bases unmatched. CDR3 amino acids: CASSPTGGRSGYTF. In DNA form, the CDR3 reads TGTGCCAGTAGTCCGACAGGGGGCCGGAGTGGCTACACCTTC. Drawing the rest from reference TRBV19 and TRBJ1-2, the complete variable domain is DGGITQSPKYLFRKEGQNVTLSCEQNLNHDAMYWYRQDPGQGLRLIYYSQIVNDFQKGDIAEGYSVSREKKESFPLTVTSAQKNPTAFYLCASSPTGGRSGYTFGSGTRLTVV.

This clone was observed a handful of times. The sample carries other DNA sequences with the same CDR3. The chain joins TRBV10-2 to TRBJ2-5; a weak D match, TRBD2 (6 bases). The germline gives CDR1 WSHSY, CDR2 SAAADI. Trimming shortened V by 0 bases and J by 5 bases, and 10 bases separated the two germline ends. The CDR3 totals 14 residues. CDR3 DNA: TGCGCCAGCAGTGAGTCGGGACGGGGGGAGACCCAGTACTTC. This encodes CASSESGRGETQYF.